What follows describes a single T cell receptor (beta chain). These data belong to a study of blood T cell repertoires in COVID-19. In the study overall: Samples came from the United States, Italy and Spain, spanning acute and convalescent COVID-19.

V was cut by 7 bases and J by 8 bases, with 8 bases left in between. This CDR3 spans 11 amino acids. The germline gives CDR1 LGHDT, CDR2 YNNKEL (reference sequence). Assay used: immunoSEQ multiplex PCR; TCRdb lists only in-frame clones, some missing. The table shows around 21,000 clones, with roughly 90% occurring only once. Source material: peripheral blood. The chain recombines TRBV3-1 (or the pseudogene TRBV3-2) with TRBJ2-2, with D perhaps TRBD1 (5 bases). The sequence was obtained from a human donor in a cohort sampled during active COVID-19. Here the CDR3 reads CASNSGGELFF. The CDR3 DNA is TGTGCCAGCAACTCAGGGGGGGAGCTGTTTTTT.